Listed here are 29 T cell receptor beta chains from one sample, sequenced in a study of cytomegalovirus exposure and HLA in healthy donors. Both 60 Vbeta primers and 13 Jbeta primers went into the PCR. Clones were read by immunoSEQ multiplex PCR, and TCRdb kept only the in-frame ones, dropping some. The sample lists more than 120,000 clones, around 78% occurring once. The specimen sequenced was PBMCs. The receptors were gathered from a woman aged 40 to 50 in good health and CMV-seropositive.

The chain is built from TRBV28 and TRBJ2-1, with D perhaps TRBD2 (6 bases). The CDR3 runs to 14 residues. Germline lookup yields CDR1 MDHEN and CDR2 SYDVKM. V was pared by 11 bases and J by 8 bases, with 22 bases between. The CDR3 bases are TGTGCCGGCCGACCGGCGGGGCTCCTTGATGAGCAGTTCTTC. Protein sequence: CAGRPAGLLDEQFF.

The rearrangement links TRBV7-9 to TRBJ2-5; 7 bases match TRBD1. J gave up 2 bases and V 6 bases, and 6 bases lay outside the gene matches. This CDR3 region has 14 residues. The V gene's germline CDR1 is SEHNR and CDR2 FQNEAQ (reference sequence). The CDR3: CASRPGTVQETQYF. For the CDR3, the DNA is TGTGCCAGCAGGCCTGGGACAGTGCAAGAGACCCAGTACTTC.

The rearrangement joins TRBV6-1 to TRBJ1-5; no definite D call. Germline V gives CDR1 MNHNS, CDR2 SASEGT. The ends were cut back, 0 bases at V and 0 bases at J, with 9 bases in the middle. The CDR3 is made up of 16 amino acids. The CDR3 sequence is CASSEAAGYSNQPQHF. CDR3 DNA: TGTGCCAGCAGTGAAGCGGCGGGGTATAGCAATCAGCCCCAGCATTTT.

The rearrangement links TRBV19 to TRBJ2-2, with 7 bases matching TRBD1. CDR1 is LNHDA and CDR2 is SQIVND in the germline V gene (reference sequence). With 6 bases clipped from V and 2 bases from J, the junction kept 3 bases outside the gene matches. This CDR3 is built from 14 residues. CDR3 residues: CASRGQRNTGELFF. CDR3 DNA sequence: TGTGCCAGTAGGGGACAGAGAAACACCGGGGAGCTGTTTTTT. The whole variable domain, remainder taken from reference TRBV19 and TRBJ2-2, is DGGITQSPKYLFRKEGQNVTLSCEQNLNHDAMYWYRQDPGQGLRLIYYSQIVNDFQKGDIAEGYSVSREKKESFPLTVTSAQKNPTAFYLCASRGQRNTGELFFGEGSRLTVL.

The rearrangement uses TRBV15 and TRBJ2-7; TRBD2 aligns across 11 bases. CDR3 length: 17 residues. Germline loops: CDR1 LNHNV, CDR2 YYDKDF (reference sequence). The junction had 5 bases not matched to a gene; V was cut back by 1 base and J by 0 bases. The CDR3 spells CATSRALGTSGSYEQYF. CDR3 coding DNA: TGTGCCACCAGCAGAGCCCTAGGGACTAGCGGCTCCTACGAGCAGTACTTC.

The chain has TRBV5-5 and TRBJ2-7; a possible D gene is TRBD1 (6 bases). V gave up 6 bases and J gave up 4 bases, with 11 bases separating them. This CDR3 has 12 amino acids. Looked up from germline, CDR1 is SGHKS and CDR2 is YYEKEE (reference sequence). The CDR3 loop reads CASNLDRYEQYF. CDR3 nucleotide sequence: TGTGCCAGCAACCTGGACAGATACGAGCAGTACTTC.

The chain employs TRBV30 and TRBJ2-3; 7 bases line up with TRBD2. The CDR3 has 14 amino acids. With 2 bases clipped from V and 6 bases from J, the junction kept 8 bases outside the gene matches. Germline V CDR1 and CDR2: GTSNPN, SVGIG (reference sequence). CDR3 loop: CAWSPGGTGDTQYF. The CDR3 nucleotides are TGTGCCTGGAGTCCCGGGGGGACCGGGGATACGCAGTATTTT.

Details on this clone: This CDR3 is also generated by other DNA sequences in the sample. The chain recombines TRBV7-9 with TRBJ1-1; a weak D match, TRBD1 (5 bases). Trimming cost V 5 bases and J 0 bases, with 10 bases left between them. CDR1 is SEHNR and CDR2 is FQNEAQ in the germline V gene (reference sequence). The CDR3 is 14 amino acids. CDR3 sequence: CASSLGLLNTEAFF. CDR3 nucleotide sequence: TGTGCCAGCAGCCTGGGACTTTTGAACACTGAAGCTTTCTTT.

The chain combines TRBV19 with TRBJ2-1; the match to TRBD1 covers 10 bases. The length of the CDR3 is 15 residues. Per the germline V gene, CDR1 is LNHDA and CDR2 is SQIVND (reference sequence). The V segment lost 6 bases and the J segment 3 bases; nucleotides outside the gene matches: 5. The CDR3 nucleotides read TGTGCCAGTAGGGGACAGGGGATCGTCTACAATGAGCAGTTCTTC. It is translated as CASRGQGIVYNEQFF.

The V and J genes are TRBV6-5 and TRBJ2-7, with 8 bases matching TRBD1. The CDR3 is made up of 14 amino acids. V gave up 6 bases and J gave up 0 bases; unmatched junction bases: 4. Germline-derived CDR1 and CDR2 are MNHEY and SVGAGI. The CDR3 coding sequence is TGTGCCAGCAGCTCGGGACAGGTCTCCTACGAGCAGTACTTC. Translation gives CASSSGQVSYEQYF.

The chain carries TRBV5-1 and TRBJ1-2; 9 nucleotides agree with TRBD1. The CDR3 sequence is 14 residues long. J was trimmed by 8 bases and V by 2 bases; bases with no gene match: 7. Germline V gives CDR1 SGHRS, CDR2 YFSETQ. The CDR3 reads CASSLTGTGSGYTF. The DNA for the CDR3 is TGCGCCAGCAGCTTAACCGGGACAGGGAGCGGCTACACCTTC. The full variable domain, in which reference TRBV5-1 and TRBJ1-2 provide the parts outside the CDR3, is KAGVTQTPRYLIKTRGQQVTLSCSPISGHRSVSWYQQTPGQGLQFLFEYFSETQRNKGNFPGRFSGRQFSNSRSEMNVSTLELGDSALYLCASSLTGTGSGYTFGSGTRLTVV.

Here the CDR3 reads CASSRLAGGVDTQYF. CDR3 sequence (DNA): TGTGCCAGCTCGCGACTAGCGGGAGGTGTCGATACGCAGTATTTT. The chain joins TRBV7-9 to TRBJ2-3, with TRBD2 matching 13 bases. The CDR3 runs to 15 residues. The J segment lost 6 bases and the V segment lost 8 bases, leaving 8 bases of the junction unmatched. Germline CDR1 reads SEHNR; CDR2 reads FQNEAQ (reference sequence).

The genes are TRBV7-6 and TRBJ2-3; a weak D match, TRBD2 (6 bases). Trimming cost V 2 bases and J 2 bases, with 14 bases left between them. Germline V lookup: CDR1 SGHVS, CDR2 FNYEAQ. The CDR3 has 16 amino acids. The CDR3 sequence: CASSLSPGGTTDTQYF. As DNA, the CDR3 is TGTGCCAGCAGCTTATCCCCCGGCGGGACCACAGATACGCAGTATTTT.

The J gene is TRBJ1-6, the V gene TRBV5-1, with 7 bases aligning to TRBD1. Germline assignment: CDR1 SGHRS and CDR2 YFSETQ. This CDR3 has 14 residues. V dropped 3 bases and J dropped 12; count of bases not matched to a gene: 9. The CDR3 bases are TGCGCCAGCAGCTACGGACAGGACCGCCAACCCCTCCACTTT. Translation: CASSYGQDRQPLHF.

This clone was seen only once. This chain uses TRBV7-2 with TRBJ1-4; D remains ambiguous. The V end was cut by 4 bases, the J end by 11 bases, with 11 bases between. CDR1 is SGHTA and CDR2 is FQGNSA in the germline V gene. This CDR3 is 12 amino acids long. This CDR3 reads CASSSTETKLFF. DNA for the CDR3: TGTGCCAGCAGCTCAACCGAGACTAAACTGTTTTTT. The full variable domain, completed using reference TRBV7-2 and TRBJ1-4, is GAGVSQSPSNKVTEKGKDVELRCDPISGHTALYWYRQSLGQGLEFLIYFQGNSAPDKSGLPSDRFSAERTGGSVSTLTIQRTQQEDSAVYLCASSSTETKLFFGSGTQLSVL.

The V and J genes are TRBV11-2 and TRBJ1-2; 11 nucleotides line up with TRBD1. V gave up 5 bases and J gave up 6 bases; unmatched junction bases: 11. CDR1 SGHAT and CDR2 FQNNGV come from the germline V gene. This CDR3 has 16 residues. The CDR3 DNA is TGTGCCAGCAGCCCGCAGGGGACAGGGGGGGTGGATGGCTACACCTTC. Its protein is CASSPQGTGGVDGYTF.

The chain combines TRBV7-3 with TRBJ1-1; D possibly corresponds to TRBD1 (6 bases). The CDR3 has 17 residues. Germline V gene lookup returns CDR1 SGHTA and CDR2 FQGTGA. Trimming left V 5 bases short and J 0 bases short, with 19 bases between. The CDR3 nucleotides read TGTGCCAGCAGCCCAAAGCCGGACAGACCGATGAACACTGAAGCTTTCTTT. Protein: CASSPKPDRPMNTEAFF.

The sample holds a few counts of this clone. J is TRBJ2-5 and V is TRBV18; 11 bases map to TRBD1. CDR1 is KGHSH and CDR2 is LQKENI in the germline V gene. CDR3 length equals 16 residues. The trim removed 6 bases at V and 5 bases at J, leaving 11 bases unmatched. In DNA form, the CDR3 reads TGTGCCAGCTCCCCCTGGACAGGGGGCGGGAGGGAGACCCAGTACTTC. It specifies CASSPWTGGGRETQYF.

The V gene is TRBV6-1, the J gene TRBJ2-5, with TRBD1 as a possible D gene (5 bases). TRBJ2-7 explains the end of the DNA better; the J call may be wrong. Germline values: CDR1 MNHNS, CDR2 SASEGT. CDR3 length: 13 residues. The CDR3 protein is CASSLTVSYEQYF. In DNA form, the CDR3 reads TGTGCCAGCAGTTTGACAGTGAGCTACGAGCAGTACTTC.

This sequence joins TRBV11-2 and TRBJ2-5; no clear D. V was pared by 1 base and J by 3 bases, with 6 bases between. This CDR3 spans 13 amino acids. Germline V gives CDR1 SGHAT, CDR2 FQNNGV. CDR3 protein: CASSLGLEETQYF. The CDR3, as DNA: TGTGCCAGCAGCTTAGGGCTAGAAGAGACCCAGTACTTC.

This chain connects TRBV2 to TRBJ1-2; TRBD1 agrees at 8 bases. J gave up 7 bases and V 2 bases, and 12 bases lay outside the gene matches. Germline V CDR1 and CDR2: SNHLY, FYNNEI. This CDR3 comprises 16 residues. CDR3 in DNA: TGTGCCAGCAGTGAAAGCGGGAACAGGGGGTCTTCTGGCTACACCTTC. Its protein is CASSESGNRGSSGYTF.

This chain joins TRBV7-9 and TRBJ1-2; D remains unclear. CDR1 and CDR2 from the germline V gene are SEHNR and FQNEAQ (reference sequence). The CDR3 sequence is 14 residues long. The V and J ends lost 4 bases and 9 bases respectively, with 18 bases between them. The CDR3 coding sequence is TGTGCCAGCAGCTATCCTAACTCAGAGGAGCGCTACACCTTC. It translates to CASSYPNSEERYTF.

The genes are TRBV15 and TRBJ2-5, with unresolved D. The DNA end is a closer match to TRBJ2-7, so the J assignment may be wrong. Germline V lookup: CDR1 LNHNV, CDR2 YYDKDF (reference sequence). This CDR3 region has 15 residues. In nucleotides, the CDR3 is TGTGCCACCAGCAGAGATAGCAGTTTTTCCTACGAGCAGTACTTC. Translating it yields CATSRDSSFSYEQYF.

CDR3 DNA: TGTGTTACGCGAGCGGGAGTCGCCAAAAACATTCAGTACTTC. As protein: CVTRAGVAKNIQYF. The chain links TRBV27 to TRBJ2-4, with 8 bases identical to TRBD2. The germline V gene has CDR1 MNHEY and CDR2 SMNVEV (reference sequence). There are 14 residues in the CDR3.

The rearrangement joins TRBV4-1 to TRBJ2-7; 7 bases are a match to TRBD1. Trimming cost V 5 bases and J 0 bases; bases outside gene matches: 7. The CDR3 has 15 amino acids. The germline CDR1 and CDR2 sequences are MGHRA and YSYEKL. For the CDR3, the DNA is TGCGCCAGCAGCGAGAGAGGGGGCAGCTCCTACGAGCAGTACTTC. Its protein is CASSERGGSSYEQYF.

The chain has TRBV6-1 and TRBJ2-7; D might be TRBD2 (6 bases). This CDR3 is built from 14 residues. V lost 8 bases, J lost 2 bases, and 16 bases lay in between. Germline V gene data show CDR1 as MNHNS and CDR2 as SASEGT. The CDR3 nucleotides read TGTGCCAGCTCCATCGGGAGCGGTACCTACGAGCAGTACTTC. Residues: CASSIGSGTYEQYF.

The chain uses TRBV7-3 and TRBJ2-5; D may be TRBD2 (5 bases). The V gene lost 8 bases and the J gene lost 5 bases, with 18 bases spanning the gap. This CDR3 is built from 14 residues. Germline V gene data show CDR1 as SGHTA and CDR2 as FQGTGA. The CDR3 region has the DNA TGTGCCAGCTCTTCCGGAGGCGGAAAGGAGACCCAGTACTTC. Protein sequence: CASSSGGGKETQYF.

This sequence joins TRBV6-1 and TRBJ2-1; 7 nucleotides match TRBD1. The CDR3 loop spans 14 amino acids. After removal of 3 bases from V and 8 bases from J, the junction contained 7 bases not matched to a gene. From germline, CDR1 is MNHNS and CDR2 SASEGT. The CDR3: CASSEHQGDDEQFF. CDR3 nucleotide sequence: TGTGCCAGCAGTGAGCACCAGGGGGACGATGAGCAGTTCTTC.

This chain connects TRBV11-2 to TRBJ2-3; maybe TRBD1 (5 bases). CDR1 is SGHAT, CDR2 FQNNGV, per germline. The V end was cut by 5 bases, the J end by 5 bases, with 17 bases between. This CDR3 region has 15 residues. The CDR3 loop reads CASSGLTGSGDTQYF. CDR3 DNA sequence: TGTGCCAGCAGCGGTCTTACAGGTTCTGGAGATACGCAGTATTTT. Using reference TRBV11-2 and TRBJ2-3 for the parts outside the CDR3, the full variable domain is EAGVAQSPRYKIIEKRQSVAFWCNPISGHATLYWYQQILGQGPKLLIQFQNNGVVDDSQLPKDRFSAERLKGVDSTLKIQPAKLEDSAVYLCASSGLTGSGDTQYFGPGTRLTVL.